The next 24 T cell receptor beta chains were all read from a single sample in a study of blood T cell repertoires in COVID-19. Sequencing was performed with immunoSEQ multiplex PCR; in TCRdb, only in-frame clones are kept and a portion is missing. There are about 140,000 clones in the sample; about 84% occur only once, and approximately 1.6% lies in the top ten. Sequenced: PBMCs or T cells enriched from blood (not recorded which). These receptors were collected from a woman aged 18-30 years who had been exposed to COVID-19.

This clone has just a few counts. The CDR3 region is CASTRPEGRYEQYF. DNA of the CDR3: TGTGCCAGCACCCGCCCGGAGGGGCGATACGAGCAGTACTTC. V gene TRBV2 combines with J gene TRBJ2-7, with D maybe TRBD2 (6 bases). The CDR3 covers 14 residues. V shed 7 bases and J shed 4 bases, with 17 bases lying between them. Germline lookup yields CDR1 SNHLY and CDR2 FYNNEI.

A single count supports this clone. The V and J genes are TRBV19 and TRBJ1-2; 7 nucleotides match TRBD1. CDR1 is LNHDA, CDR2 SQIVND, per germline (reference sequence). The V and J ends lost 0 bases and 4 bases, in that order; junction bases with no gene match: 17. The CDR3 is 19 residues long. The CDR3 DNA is TGTGCCAGTAGTATAGATCAATGGGGCAGGGGGGACCTTCGCTATGGCTACACCTTC. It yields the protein CASSIDQWGRGDLRYGYTF.

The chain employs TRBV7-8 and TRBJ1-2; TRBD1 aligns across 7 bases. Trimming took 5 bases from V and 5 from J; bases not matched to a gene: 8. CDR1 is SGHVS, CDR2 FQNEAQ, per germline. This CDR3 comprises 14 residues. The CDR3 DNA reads TGTGCCAGCAGCCCGAGGGGGACAGAGTATGGCTACACCTTC. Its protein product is CASSPRGTEYGYTF.

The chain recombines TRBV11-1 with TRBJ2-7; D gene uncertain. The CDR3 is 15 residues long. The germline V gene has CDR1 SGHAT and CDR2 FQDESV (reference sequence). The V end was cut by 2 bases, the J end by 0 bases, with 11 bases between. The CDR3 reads CASSLSEVHSYEQYF. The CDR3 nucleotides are TGTGCCAGCAGCTTAAGCGAGGTTCACTCCTACGAGCAGTACTTC.

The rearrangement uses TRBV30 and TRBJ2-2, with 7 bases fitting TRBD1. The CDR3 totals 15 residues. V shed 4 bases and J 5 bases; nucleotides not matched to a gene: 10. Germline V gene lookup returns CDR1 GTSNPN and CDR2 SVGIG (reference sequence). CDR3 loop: CAWTTTGSLTGELFF. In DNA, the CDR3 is TGTGCCTGGACTACGACAGGGAGCTTAACCGGGGAGCTGTTTTTT.

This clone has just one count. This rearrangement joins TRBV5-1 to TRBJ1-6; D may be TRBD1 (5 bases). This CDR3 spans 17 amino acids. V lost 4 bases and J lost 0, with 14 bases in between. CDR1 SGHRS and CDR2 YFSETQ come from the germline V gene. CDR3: CASSRQSPSSYNSPLHF. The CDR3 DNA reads TGCGCCAGCAGCCGACAGTCCCCGAGCTCCTATAATTCACCCCTCCACTTT.

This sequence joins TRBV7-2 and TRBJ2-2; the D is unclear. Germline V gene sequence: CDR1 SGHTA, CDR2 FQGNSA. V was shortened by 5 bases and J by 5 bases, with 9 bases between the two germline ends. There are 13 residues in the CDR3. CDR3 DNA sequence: TGTGCCAGCAGCCTCACGGTGACCGGGGAGCTGTTTTTT. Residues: CASSLTVTGELFF.

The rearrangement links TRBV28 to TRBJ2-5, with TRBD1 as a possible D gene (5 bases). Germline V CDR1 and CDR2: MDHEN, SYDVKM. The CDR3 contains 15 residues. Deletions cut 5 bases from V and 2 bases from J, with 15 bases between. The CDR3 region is CASSTDIRQQETQYF. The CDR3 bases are TGTGCCAGCAGTACCGACATCAGACAGCAAGAGACCCAGTACTTC. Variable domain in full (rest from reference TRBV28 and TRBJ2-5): DVKVTQSSRYLVKRTGEKVFLECVQDMDHENMFWYRQDPGLGLRLIYFSYDVKMKEKGDIPEGYSVSREKKERFSLILESASTNQTSMYLCASSTDIRQQETQYFGPGTRLLVL.

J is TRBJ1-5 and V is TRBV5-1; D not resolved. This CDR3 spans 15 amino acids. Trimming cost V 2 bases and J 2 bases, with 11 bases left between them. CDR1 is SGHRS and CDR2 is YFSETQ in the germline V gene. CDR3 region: CASSLGGLGNQPQHF. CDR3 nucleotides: TGCGCCAGCAGCTTAGGCGGGTTAGGCAATCAGCCCCAGCATTTT.

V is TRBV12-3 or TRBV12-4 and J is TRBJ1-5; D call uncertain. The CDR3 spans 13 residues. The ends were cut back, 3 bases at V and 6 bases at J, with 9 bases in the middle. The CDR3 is CASSFDGSQPQHF. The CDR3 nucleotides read TGTGCCAGCAGTTTTGATGGGAGTCAGCCCCAGCATTTT.

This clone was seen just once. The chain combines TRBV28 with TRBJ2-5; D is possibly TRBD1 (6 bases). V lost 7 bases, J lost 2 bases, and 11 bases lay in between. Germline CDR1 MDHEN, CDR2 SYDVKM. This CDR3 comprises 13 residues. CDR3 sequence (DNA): TGTGCCAGCATACACAGGGAACAAGAGACCCAGTACTTC. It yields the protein CASIHREQETQYF.

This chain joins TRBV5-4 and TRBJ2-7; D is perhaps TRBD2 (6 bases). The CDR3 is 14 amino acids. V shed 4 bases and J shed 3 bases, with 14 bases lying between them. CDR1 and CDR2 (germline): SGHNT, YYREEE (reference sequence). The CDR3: CASSTAGLYYEQYF. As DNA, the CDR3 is TGTGCCAGCAGCACGGCGGGACTCTACTACGAGCAGTACTTC. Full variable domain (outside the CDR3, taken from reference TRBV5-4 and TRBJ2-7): ETGVTQSPTHLIKTRGQQVTLRCSSQSGHNTVSWYQQALGQGPQFIFQYYREEENGRGNFPPRFSGLQFPNYSSELNVNALELDDSALYLCASSTAGLYYEQYFGPGTRLTVT.

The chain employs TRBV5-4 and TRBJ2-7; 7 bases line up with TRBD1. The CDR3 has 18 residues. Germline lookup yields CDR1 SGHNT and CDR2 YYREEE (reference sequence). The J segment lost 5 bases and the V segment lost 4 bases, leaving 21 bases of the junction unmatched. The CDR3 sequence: CASSPPGYRGNLGHEQYF. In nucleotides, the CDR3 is TGTGCCAGCAGCCCCCCCGGGTACAGGGGCAATCTAGGCCACGAGCAGTACTTC. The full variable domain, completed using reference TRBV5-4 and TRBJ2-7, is ETGVTQSPTHLIKTRGQQVTLRCSSQSGHNTVSWYQQALGQGPQFIFQYYREEENGRGNFPPRFSGLQFPNYSSELNVNALELDDSALYLCASSPPGYRGNLGHEQYFGPGTRLTVT.

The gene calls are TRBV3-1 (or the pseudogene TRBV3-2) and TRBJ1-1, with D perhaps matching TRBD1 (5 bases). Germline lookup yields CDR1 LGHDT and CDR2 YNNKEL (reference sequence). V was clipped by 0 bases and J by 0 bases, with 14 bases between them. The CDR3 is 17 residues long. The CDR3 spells CASSQELVQGMNTEAFF. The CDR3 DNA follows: TGTGCCAGCAGCCAAGAATTGGTTCAGGGAATGAACACTGAAGCTTTCTTT.

The DNA of the CDR3 is TGTGCCAGCAGCGTAGATGGGACTAGCGGGAACTACGAGCAGTACTTC. Translation gives CASSVDGTSGNYEQYF. J is TRBJ2-7 and V is TRBV9; 13 nucleotides match TRBD2. Germline V gives CDR1 SGDLS, CDR2 YYNGEE. V gave up 0 bases and J gave up 3 bases; unmatched junction bases: 3. This CDR3 is built from 16 residues.

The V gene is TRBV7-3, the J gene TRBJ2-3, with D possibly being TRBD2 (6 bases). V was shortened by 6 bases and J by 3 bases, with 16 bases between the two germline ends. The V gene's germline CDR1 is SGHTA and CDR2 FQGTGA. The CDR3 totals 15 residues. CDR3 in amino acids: CASRPTSLRTDTQYF. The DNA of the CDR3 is TGTGCCAGCAGACCGACTAGTTTGCGGACAGATACGCAGTATTTT.

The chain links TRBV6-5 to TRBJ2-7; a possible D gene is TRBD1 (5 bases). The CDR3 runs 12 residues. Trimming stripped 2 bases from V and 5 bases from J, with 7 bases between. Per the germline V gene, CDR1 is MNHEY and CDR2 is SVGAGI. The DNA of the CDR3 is TGTGCCAGCAGTTACCCAGGGAACGAGCAGTACTTC. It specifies CASSYPGNEQYF.

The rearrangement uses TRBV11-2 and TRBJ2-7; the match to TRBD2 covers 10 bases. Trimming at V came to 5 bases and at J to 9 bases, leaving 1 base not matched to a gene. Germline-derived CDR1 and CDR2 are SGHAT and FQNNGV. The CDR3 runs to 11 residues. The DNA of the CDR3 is TGTGCCAGCAGCACTAGCGGGGCGCAGTACTTC. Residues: CASSTSGAQYF.

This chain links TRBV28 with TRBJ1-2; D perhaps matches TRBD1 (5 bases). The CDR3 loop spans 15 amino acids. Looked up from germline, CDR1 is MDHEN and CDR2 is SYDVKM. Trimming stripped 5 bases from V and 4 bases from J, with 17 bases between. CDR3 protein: CASSPYSTGVYGYTF. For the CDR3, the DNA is TGTGCCAGCAGTCCTTACTCGACGGGGGTCTATGGCTACACCTTC.

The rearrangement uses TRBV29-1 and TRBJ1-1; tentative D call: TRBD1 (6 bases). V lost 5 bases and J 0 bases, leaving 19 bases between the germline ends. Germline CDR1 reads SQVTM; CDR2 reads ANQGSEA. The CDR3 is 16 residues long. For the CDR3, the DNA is TGCAGCGTTACAGCCTGGGTGGGACAACTGAACACTGAAGCTTTCTTT. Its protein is CSVTAWVGQLNTEAFF.

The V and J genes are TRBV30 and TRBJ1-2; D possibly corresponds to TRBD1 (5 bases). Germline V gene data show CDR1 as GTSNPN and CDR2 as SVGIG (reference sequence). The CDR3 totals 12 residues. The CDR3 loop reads CARTGGVGGYTF. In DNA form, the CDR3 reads TGTGCACGCACCGGGGGGGTGGGTGGCTACACCTTC.

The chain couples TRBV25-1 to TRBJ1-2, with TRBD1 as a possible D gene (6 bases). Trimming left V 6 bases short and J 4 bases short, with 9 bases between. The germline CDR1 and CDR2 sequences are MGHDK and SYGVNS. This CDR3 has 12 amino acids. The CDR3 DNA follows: TGTGCCAGCAGAGACAGGTCCTATGGCTACACCTTC. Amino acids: CASRDRSYGYTF.

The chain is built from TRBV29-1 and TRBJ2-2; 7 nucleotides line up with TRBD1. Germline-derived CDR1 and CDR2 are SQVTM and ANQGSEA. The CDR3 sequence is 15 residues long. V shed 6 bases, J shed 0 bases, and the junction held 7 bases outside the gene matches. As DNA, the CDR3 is TGCAGCGTGAACAGGGGCCCCACGAACACCGGGGAGCTGTTTTTT. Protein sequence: CSVNRGPTNTGELFF.

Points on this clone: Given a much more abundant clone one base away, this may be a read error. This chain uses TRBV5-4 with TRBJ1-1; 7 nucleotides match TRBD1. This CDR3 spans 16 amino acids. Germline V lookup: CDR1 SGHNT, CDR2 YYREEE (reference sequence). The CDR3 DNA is TGTGCCAACAGCTTGGCCCCGACAGGGCTGAACACTGAAGCTTTCTTT. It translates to CANSLAPTGLNTEAFF.